Listed here are 20 T cell receptor beta chains from one sample, sequenced in a study of CXCR3-negative and CXCR3-positive naive CD8 T cells. With UMI labels, 5' RACE was used to prepare the TRB cDNA libraries. TCRdb reprocessed the 5' RACE reads, with one entry per CDR3 protein and no DNA. The sample has tens of thousands of distinct CDR3 sequences. Sequences were obtained from naive CXCR3- CD8+ T cells from blood. Subset reported: CD45RO-CCR7+CD27+CD95- naive CD8+ T cells lacking CXCR3 (TNR3-). The receptors here all came from a human donor in good health. Some clones in this sample may be carry-over from other donors' samples.

J is TRBJ2-7 and V is TRBV28; TCRdb returns TRBD2, unconfirmable since there is no DNA. The CDR3 has 14 residues. Germline values: CDR1 MDHEN, CDR2 SYDVKM. CDR3 sequence reads: CASSLAGGRYEQYF.

The V and J genes are TRBV10-3 and TRBJ2-7; TCRdb picks TRBD1, but there is no DNA to check that call. Germline V CDR1 and CDR2: ENHRY, SYGVKD. The CDR3 covers 16 residues. The CDR3 loop is CASGGWGRGDSYEQYF.

J is TRBJ1-2 and V is TRBV29-1; the TCRdb call, TRBD1, lacks DNA for checking. CDR1 is SQVTM and CDR2 is ANQGSEA in the germline V gene. CDR3 length equals 15 residues. CDR3: CSGVNGTGDDYGYTF.

CDR3 amino acids: CASSLVSDYNEQFF. This chain joins TRBV5-1 and TRBJ2-1. Germline CDR1 is SGHRS and CDR2 is YFSETQ. This CDR3 has 14 amino acids. The whole variable domain, remainder taken from reference TRBV5-1 and TRBJ2-1, is KAGVTQTPRYLIKTRGQQVTLSCSPISGHRSVSWYQQTPGQGLQFLFEYFSETQRNKGNFPGRFSGRQFSNSRSEMNVSTLELGDSALYLCASSLVSDYNEQFFGPGTRLTVL.

This chain links TRBV12-3 or TRBV12-4 with TRBJ2-1. The CDR3 consists of 16 residues. CDR3 protein: CASSLGSGGPYNEQFF.

The V and J genes are TRBV12-3 or TRBV12-4 and TRBJ2-3; TCRdb lists TRBD2, though no DNA is available to test this call. This CDR3 has 14 amino acids. This CDR3 reads CASSWTSGTDTQYF.

V and J are TRBV21-1 and TRBJ1-4. TRBV21-1 is classified as a pseudogene. The CDR3 totals 16 residues. This chain's CDR3 is CASSKGQAELNEKLFF.

J is TRBJ2-5 and V is TRBV28. Germline CDR1 is MDHEN and CDR2 is SYDVKM. This CDR3 is built from 14 residues. This CDR3 is CASSDAATQETQYF. Full variable domain (remainder filled in from reference TRBV28 and TRBJ2-5): DVKVTQSSRYLVKRTGEKVFLECVQDMDHENMFWYRQDPGLGLRLIYFSYDVKMKEKGDIPEGYSVSREKKERFSLILESASTNQTSMYLCASSDAATQETQYFGPGTRLLVL.

The chain couples TRBV4-1 to TRBJ2-7. The CDR3 sequence is 17 residues long. CDR1 and CDR2 (germline): MGHRA, YSYEKL. CDR3 protein: CASSQDLGSGEWGEQYF.

The rearrangement links TRBV7-2 to TRBJ2-7; TCRdb calls TRBD2, which cannot be checked without DNA. CDR1 SGHTA and CDR2 FQGNSA come from the germline V gene. The CDR3 has 15 residues. The CDR3 here is CASSSTSGGAYEQYF.

The rearrangement uses TRBV4-1 and TRBJ1-5; the D gene TCRdb calls, TRBD1, cannot be checked with no DNA. The V gene's germline CDR1 is MGHRA and CDR2 YSYEKL. The CDR3 is made up of 17 amino acids. CDR3 loop: CASSSRTGGFNDQPQHF.

The chain has TRBV2 and TRBJ2-7; the TRBD2 assignment by TCRdb is unverifiable without DNA. This CDR3 spans 14 amino acids. Germline CDR1 SNHLY, CDR2 FYNNEI. CDR3 loop: CASVPSGGYYEQYF.

The chain is built from TRBV29-1 and TRBJ1-3. CDR3 length: 12 amino acids. Germline V gene sequence: CDR1 SQVTM, CDR2 ANQGSEA. CDR3 protein: CSVEAQGNTIYF.

The V gene is TRBV29-1, the J gene TRBJ2-7. The CDR3 totals 13 residues. Germline loops: CDR1 SQVTM, CDR2 ANQGSEA. The CDR3 sequence: CSVEGQEAYEQYF.

The V gene is TRBV28, the J gene TRBJ2-5. Germline assignment: CDR1 MDHEN and CDR2 SYDVKM. CDR3 length: 12 amino acids. The CDR3 protein is CASSFRMETQYF.

The chain carries TRBV28 and TRBJ2-1; TCRdb proposes TRBD1, but this gene call is untestable without DNA. The CDR3 length is 16 residues. CDR1 MDHEN and CDR2 SYDVKM come from the germline V gene. This CDR3 reads CASSIPPDNSYNEQFF.

The chain is built from TRBV28 and TRBJ1-5; the D gene TCRdb calls, TRBD1, cannot be checked with no DNA. Germline-derived CDR1 and CDR2 are MDHEN and SYDVKM. This CDR3 has 14 amino acids. CDR3 loop: CASRPLRGNQPQHF.

The chain links TRBV29-1 to TRBJ2-3; TCRdb calls TRBD2, which cannot be checked without DNA. Germline CDR1 and CDR2: SQVTM and ANQGSEA. The CDR3 covers 15 residues. The CDR3 is CSAIRSGGRTDTQYF.

The genes are TRBV11-2 and TRBJ2-3; without DNA, the TCRdb call of TRBD1 cannot be checked. Germline-derived CDR1 and CDR2 are SGHAT and FQNNGV. The CDR3 is 12 residues long. This CDR3 reads CASRPPGDTQYF.

The V and J genes are TRBV29-1 and TRBJ2-3. CDR1 is SQVTM, CDR2 ANQGSEA, per germline. The length of the CDR3 is 14 residues. CDR3 sequence reads: CSVEDGLTGPTQYF.